These 20 T cell receptor beta chains were all obtained from the same sample, sequenced in a study of blood T cell repertoires in COVID-19. TCRdb's table, derived via immunoSEQ multiplex PCR, lists solely in-frame clones and lacks some. The data show some 220,000 clones, about nine tenths seen once. The sequenced material came from PBMCs or T cells enriched from blood (not recorded which). These TCRs come from a woman aged 40 to 55 with acute COVID-19.

The V gene is TRBV19, the J gene TRBJ1-1; maybe TRBD1 (6 bases). Trimming pared 5 bases from V and 7 bases from J, leaving 11 bases between. The CDR3 has 12 amino acids. Germline values: CDR1 LNHDA, CDR2 SQIVND (reference sequence). CDR3 nucleotide sequence: TGTGCCAGTAGTTTACAGGGAATTGAAGCTTTCTTT. Amino acids: CASSLQGIEAFF.

The chain has TRBV27 and TRBJ1-5; 8 bases agree with TRBD1. CDR3 length equals 18 residues. Germline trimming cut 0 bases from V and 6 bases from J; bases unmatched to any gene: 13. The germline V gene encodes CDR1 MNHEY and CDR2 SMNVEV (reference sequence). CDR3 residues: CASSLSIFGQGSGQPQHF. CDR3 in DNA: TGTGCCAGCAGTTTATCGATTTTCGGACAGGGCTCCGGTCAGCCCCAGCATTTT.

The J gene is TRBJ1-6, the V gene TRBV2; the D gene is possibly TRBD1 (5 bases). Germline V gives CDR1 SNHLY, CDR2 FYNNEI. This CDR3 contains 15 residues. Trimming removed 8 bases at V and 5 bases at J, with 16 bases between. The CDR3 DNA reads TGTGCCAGCGCCGAGGCGGGGCCAAATAATTCACCCCTCCACTTT. As protein: CASAEAGPNNSPLHF.

V and J are TRBV14 and TRBJ2-2, with D possibly matching TRBD2 (6 bases). CDR1 is SGHDN and CDR2 is FVKESK in the germline V gene. The CDR3 is made up of 17 amino acids. V was cut by 2 bases and J by 5 bases, with 18 bases left in between. CDR3 region: CASSQSRLVLGTGELFF. CDR3 DNA sequence: TGTGCCAGCAGCCAATCGCGACTAGTCCTTGGGACCGGGGAGCTGTTTTTT.

V and J are TRBV21-1 and TRBJ2-2; the table names TRBD1, a call not compared with the DNA. TRBV21-1 has pseudogene status. The CDR3 covers 16 residues. CDR3 residues: CASSSSGTVNTGELFF. CDR3 coding DNA: TGTGCCAGCAGCTCCTCCGGGACAGTGAACACCGGGGAGCTGTTTTTT.

The chain recombines TRBV11-3 with TRBJ1-6, with a tentative D call TRBD1 (6 bases). This CDR3 is built from 13 residues. Looked up from germline, CDR1 is SGHNT and CDR2 is YENEEA. V dropped 1 base and J dropped 8 bases, with 6 bases sitting between them. The CDR3 protein is CASSLGGHSPLHF. The CDR3 DNA sequence: TGTGCCAGCAGCTTAGGGGGGCATTCACCCCTCCACTTT.

The V call is TRBV7-3, the J call TRBJ1-5; D is ambiguous. The V and J ends lost 2 bases and 0 bases respectively, with 14 bases between them. This CDR3 contains 17 residues. The germline V gene encodes CDR1 SGHTA and CDR2 FQGTGA. CDR3 nucleotide sequence: TGTGCCAGCAGCTTAGGTTGTCAGAATTATAGCAATCAGCCCCAGCATTTT. As protein: CASSLGCQNYSNQPQHF.

This chain joins TRBV6-5 and TRBJ1-1, with D perhaps matching TRBD1 (5 bases). This CDR3 comprises 15 residues. With 7 bases removed from V and 0 bases from J, the gap between germline ends came to 15 bases. Germline values: CDR1 MNHEY, CDR2 SVGAGI. The CDR3, as DNA: TGTGCCAGCACCGAAGTGGGGGGTATGAACACTGAAGCTTTCTTT. It yields the protein CASTEVGGMNTEAFF.

This chain joins TRBV4-3 and TRBJ1-2; 8 bases are a match to TRBD1. The germline gives CDR1 LGHNA, CDR2 YSLEER. The CDR3 length is 13 residues. Trimming cost V 1 base and J 7 bases; bases outside gene matches: 2. The CDR3 protein is CASSQGQGTGYTF. The CDR3 DNA is TGCGCCAGCAGCCAAGGACAGGGGACTGGCTACACCTTC.

The gene calls are TRBV5-6 and TRBJ2-2; D ambiguous. Trimming left V 0 bases short and J 0 bases short, with 6 bases between. The CDR3 is 15 residues long. Germline CDR1 and CDR2: SGHDT and YYEEEE. The CDR3 DNA sequence: TGTGCCAGCAGCTTGGACAGTACGAACACCGGGGAGCTGTTTTTT. Amino acids: CASSLDSTNTGELFF.

V gene TRBV2 combines with J gene TRBJ1-1; D is unclear. The germline V and J ends were trimmed by 6 bases and 4 bases, with 18 bases remaining between them. This CDR3 is built from 15 residues. Germline V lookup: CDR1 SNHLY, CDR2 FYNNEI. CDR3 loop: CASSYLGTSVTEAFF. CDR3 bases: TGTGCCAGCAGCTATCTAGGAACCTCGGTCACTGAAGCTTTCTTT.

V usage is TRBV24-1 and J usage is TRBJ2-1, with a tentative D call TRBD1 (6 bases). CDR1 and CDR2 from the germline V gene are KGHDR and SFDVKD. This CDR3 has 14 amino acids. The V end lost 9 bases, the J end lost 0 bases, and 11 bases lay between the germline ends. Here the CDR3 DNA reads TGTGCCACCGGAACAGGGAGCTCCTACAATGAGCAGTTCTTC. Translating gives CATGTGSSYNEQFF.

The CDR3 reads CASSSGNSSPLHF. CDR3 nucleotides: TGTGCCAGCAGCTCAGGGAACAGTTCACCCCTCCACTTT. The chain employs TRBV7-6 and TRBJ1-6; TRBD1 might be the D (5 bases). Germline V gene lookup returns CDR1 SGHVS and CDR2 FNYEAQ. This CDR3 has 13 amino acids. V was trimmed by 4 bases and J by 9 bases, leaving 10 bases between them.

V usage is TRBV12-5 and J usage is TRBJ1-1, with no clear D. With 5 bases removed from V and 7 bases from J, the gap between germline ends came to 8 bases. Germline V CDR1 and CDR2: LGHNT, FRNRAP. The CDR3 sequence is 11 residues long. CDR3 amino acids: CASGRRDEAFF. The CDR3 nucleotides read TGTGCTAGTGGTCGGAGGGATGAAGCTTTCTTT.

The chain has TRBV10-3 and TRBJ1-2, with D unclear. Germline CDR1 and CDR2: ENHRY and SYGVKD. Deletions cut 2 bases from V and 4 bases from J, with 17 bases between. The CDR3 contains 16 residues. CDR3 nucleotides: TGTGCCATCAGTGAGGATTTCTCCAGGCTCTCCTATGGCTACACCTTC. Protein sequence: CAISEDFSRLSYGYTF.

This clone has just one count. The chain is built from TRBV18 and TRBJ1-2; D might be TRBD1 (5 bases). Trimming left V 1 base short and J 1 base short, with 7 bases between. CDR3 size: 14 residues. Germline loops: CDR1 KGHSH, CDR2 LQKENI. The CDR3 DNA reads as TGTGCCAGCTCACCACGGGGCGATAACTATGGCTACACCTTC. It yields the protein CASSPRGDNYGYTF.

The CDR3 protein is CASSQGGAGNPNEQFF. The CDR3 nucleotides read TGCGCCAGCAGCCAAGGGGGAGCGGGGAACCCCAATGAGCAGTTCTTC. V gene TRBV4-3 combines with J gene TRBJ2-1, with 7 positions matching TRBD2. The CDR3 runs 16 residues. Germline trimming cut 1 base from V and 6 bases from J; bases unmatched to any gene: 9. Per germline, CDR1 LGHNA and CDR2 YSLEER.

The J gene is TRBJ1-1, the V gene TRBV12-5; possible D gene TRBD1, 6 bases. Trimming left V 2 bases short and J 6 bases short, with 16 bases between. In germline, CDR1 is LGHNT, CDR2 FRNRAP. The CDR3 length is 15 residues. The CDR3, as DNA: TGTGCTAGTGGTTTGTCACTGGGGGCTTTGGCTGAAGCTTTCTTT. Its translation: CASGLSLGALAEAFF.

CDR3 bases: TGTGCCAGCAGCCACGTACCTATAAACACCGGGGAGCTGTTTTTT. Translating gives CASSHVPINTGELFF. The gene calls are TRBV5-6 and TRBJ2-2; D is ambiguous. CDR3 length: 15 amino acids. V lost 4 bases and J lost 2, with 12 bases in between. Germline CDR1 reads SGHDT; CDR2 reads YYEEEE.

CDR3 DNA: TGTGCCAGCAGCCAAGTGGGACAGGAGAACACCGGGGAGCTGTTTTTT. This encodes CASSQVGQENTGELFF. V and J are TRBV3-1 (or the pseudogene TRBV3-2) and TRBJ2-2; TRBD1 aligns across 8 bases. Germline values: CDR1 LGHDT, CDR2 YNNKEL (reference sequence). The CDR3 spans 16 residues. V lost 1 base, J lost 1 base, and 2 bases stayed unmatched.